Sequencing of this TCR beta chain was carried out in a study of T-cell memory formation after mild COVID-19. For the study at large: Largely, the TCR clusters proved donor specific. The study, taken as a whole, reports: Later expanders leaned CD4+, whereas clones that contracted between day 15 and 85 were balanced CD4/CD8.

The CDR3 loop spans 13 amino acids. The germline V gene has CDR1 SQVTM and CDR2 ANQGSEA. Losses at the gene ends were 7 bases for V and 6 bases for J; bases not matched to a gene: 9. TCRdb fed the 5' RACE reads into MiXCR, producing one record per CDR3 protein. This table has approximately 410,000 distinct CDR3 sequences, about a quarter appearing once. This clonotype appeared a few times. Its antigen is as yet unknown. Material for sequencing was PBMCs or a T cell subset sorted from them (not recorded which). This receptor was obtained from an adult woman who had mild COVID-19 (a few samples of this study predate the infection). Cell type and time point are not known. The chain carries TRBV29-1 and TRBJ2-1, with TRBD1 matching 7 bases. CDR3 coding DNA: TGCAGCGGCGAGAGGGGGCGCGTCAATGAGCAGTTCTTC. Protein: CSGERGRVNEQFF.